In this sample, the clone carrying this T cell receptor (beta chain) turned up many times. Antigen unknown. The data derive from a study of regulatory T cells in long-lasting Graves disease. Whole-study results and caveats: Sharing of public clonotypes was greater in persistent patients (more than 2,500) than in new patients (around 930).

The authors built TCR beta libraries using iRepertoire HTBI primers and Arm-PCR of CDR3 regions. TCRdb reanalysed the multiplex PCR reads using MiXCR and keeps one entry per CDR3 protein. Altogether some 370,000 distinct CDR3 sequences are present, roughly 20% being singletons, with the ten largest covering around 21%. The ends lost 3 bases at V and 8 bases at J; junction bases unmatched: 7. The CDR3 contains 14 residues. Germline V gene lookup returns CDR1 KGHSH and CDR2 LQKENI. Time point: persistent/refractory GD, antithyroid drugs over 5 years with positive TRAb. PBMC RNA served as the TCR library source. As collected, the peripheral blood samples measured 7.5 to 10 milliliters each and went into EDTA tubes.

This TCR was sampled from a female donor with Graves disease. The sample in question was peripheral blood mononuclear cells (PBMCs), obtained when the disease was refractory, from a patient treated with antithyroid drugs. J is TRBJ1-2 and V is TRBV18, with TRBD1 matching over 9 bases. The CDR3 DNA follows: TGTGCCAGCTCACCGGGACAGGGATCAGGCGGCTACACCTTC. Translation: CASSPGQGSGGYTF.